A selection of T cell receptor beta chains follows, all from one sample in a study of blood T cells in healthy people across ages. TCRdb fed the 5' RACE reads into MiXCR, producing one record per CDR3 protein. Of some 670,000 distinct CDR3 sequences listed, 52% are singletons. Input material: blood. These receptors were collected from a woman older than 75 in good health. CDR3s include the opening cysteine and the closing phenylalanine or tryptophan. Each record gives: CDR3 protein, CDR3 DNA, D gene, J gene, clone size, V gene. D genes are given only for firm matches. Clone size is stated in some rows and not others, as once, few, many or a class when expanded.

CDR3 protein: CASSPLTGGKANEQYF
CDR3 DNA: TGTGCCAGCAGTCCCCTGACAGGGGGTAAGGCGAACGAGCAGTACTTC
D gene: TRBD1
J gene: TRBJ2-7
clone size: many
V gene: TRBV27

CDR3 protein: CAISRGYSNQPQHF
CDR3 DNA: TGTGCCATCAGTAGGGGGTATAGCAATCAGCCCCAGCATTTT
D gene: -
J gene: TRBJ1-5
clone size: -
V gene: TRBV10-3

CDR3 protein: CASSRRQGVEKLFF
CDR3 DNA: TGTGCCAGCAGCCGGCGGCAGGGAGTAGAAAAACTGTTTTTT
D gene: -
J gene: TRBJ1-4
clone size: -
V gene: TRBV28

CDR3 protein: CASSYEGARGYTF
CDR3 DNA: TGTGCCAGCAGTTACGAGGGGGCGAGGGGCTACACCTTC
D gene: TRBD1
J gene: TRBJ1-2
clone size: many
V gene: TRBV6-5

CDR3 protein: CASSLQRQGSSYEQYF
CDR3 DNA: TGTGCCAGCAGTTTGCAGCGACAGGGAAGTAGCTACGAGCAGTACTTC
D gene: TRBD1
J gene: TRBJ2-7
clone size: -
V gene: TRBV27

CDR3 protein: CASSPGTGAQETQYF
CDR3 DNA: TGTGCCAGCAGCCCCGGGACAGGGGCCCAAGAGACCCAGTACTTC
D gene: TRBD1
J gene: TRBJ2-5
clone size: -
V gene: TRBV11-3

CDR3 protein: CASSSGTTGTEAFF
CDR3 DNA: TGTGCCAGCAGTTCGGGAACTACGGGGACTGAAGCTTTCTTT
D gene: -
J gene: TRBJ1-1
clone size: -
V gene: TRBV6-2/TRBV6-3

CDR3 protein: CASSFGTATDTQYF
CDR3 DNA: TGCGCCAGCAGCTTTGGGACAGCCACAGATACGCAGTATTTT
D gene: TRBD1
J gene: TRBJ2-3
clone size: many
V gene: TRBV5-1

CDR3 protein: CSARRLAGFPDTQYF
CDR3 DNA: TGCAGTGCTAGAAGACTAGCGGGGTTTCCAGATACGCAGTATTTT
D gene: TRBD2
J gene: TRBJ2-3
clone size: -
V gene: TRBV20-1

CDR3 protein: CSVELAGGQETQYF
CDR3 DNA: TGCAGCGTTGAACTAGCGGGAGGACAAGAGACCCAGTACTTC
D gene: TRBD2
J gene: TRBJ2-5
clone size: -
V gene: TRBV29-1

CDR3 protein: CASSLEAGENNEQFF
CDR3 DNA: TGTGCCAGCAGCTTAGAAGCGGGGGAAAACAATGAGCAGTTCTTC
D gene: TRBD2
J gene: TRBJ2-1
clone size: -
V gene: TRBV7-3

CDR3 protein: CATSGSTGELFF
CDR3 DNA: TGTGCCACCAGTGGTTCCACCGGGGAGCTGTTTTTT
D gene: -
J gene: TRBJ2-2
clone size: -
V gene: TRBV24-1

CDR3 protein: CASSHPNDYDEQFF
CDR3 DNA: TGTGCCAGCAGCCATCCCAACGATTACGATGAGCAGTTCTTC
D gene: -
J gene: TRBJ2-1
clone size: -
V gene: TRBV25-1

CDR3 protein: CASSLIATRAGELFF
CDR3 DNA: TGTGCCAGCAGTTTAATAGCTACGCGCGCCGGGGAGCTGTTTTTT
D gene: -
J gene: TRBJ2-2
clone size: -
V gene: TRBV28

CDR3 protein: CASSMWDQNTGELFF
CDR3 DNA: TGTGCCAGCAGCATGTGGGACCAGAACACCGGGGAGCTGTTTTTT
D gene: -
J gene: TRBJ2-2
clone size: -
V gene: TRBV7-2

CDR3 protein: CSVGIAQDEKLFF
CDR3 DNA: TGCAGCGTTGGAATCGCACAAGACGAAAAACTGTTTTTT
D gene: -
J gene: TRBJ1-4
clone size: -
V gene: TRBV29-1

CDR3 protein: CASSGGWFGRETQYF
CDR3 DNA: TGTGCCAGCAGTGGGGGTTGGTTTGGTCGGGAGACCCAGTACTTC
D gene: -
J gene: TRBJ2-5
clone size: many
V gene: TRBV6-6

CDR3 protein: CASTSPAGTRGGGELFF
CDR3 DNA: TGTGCCAGCACGTCACCCGCCGGGACAAGGGGCGGGGGGGAGCTGTTTTTT
D gene: -
J gene: TRBJ2-2
clone size: many
V gene: TRBV6-6

CDR3 protein: CASSYSHLLALRTDTQYF
CDR3 DNA: TGCGCCAGCAGCTACTCCCATCTCCTCGCGCTCCGCACAGATACGCAGTATTTT
D gene: -
J gene: TRBJ2-3
clone size: -
V gene: TRBV5-1

CDR3 protein: CASSRTSPETQYF
CDR3 DNA: TGCGCCAGCAGCCGAACTAGCCCCGAGACCCAGTACTTC
D gene: -
J gene: TRBJ2-5
clone size: few
V gene: TRBV4-1

CDR3 protein: CASSPPGGQDEKLFF
CDR3 DNA: TGTGCCAGCTCACCACCAGGGGGGCAGGATGAAAAACTGTTTTTT
D gene: -
J gene: TRBJ1-4
clone size: once
V gene: TRBV18

CDR3 protein: CASSPTGIDIQYF
CDR3 DNA: TGTGCCAGCAGTCCGACAGGGATAGACATTCAGTACTTC
D gene: TRBD1
J gene: TRBJ2-4
clone size: -
V gene: TRBV27

CDR3 protein: CASSVAGVSPLHF
CDR3 DNA: TGTGCCAGCAGTGTGGCAGGGGTTTCACCCCTCCACTTT
D gene: -
J gene: TRBJ1-6
clone size: few
V gene: TRBV12-3/TRBV12-4

CDR3 protein: CATSRVGGQGTYEQYF
CDR3 DNA: TGTGCCACCAGCAGAGTCGGGGGACAGGGAACCTACGAGCAGTACTTC
D gene: TRBD1
J gene: TRBJ2-7
clone size: -
V gene: TRBV15

CDR3 protein: CASTRGGPYIQYF
CDR3 DNA: TGTGCCAGCACCCGGGGGGGACCTTACATTCAGTACTTC
D gene: TRBD2
J gene: TRBJ2-4
clone size: many
V gene: TRBV12-3/TRBV12-4

CDR3 protein: CSARLTSGTQYF
CDR3 DNA: TGCAGTGCTAGACTGACTAGCGGCACGCAGTATTTT
D gene: TRBD2
J gene: TRBJ2-3
clone size: few
V gene: TRBV20-1

CDR3 protein: CASSSSGGAADTQYF
CDR3 DNA: TGTGCTAGCAGCTCTAGCGGGGGGGCCGCAGATACGCAGTATTTT
D gene: TRBD2
J gene: TRBJ2-3
clone size: few
V gene: TRBV7-7

CDR3 protein: CASSLDRSVGTEAFF
CDR3 DNA: TGCGCCAGCAGCTTAGACAGGTCCGTGGGCACTGAAGCTTTCTTT
D gene: -
J gene: TRBJ1-1
clone size: -
V gene: TRBV5-1

CDR3 protein: CASSLAGTDEKLFF
CDR3 DNA: TGTGCCAGCAGCCTGGCCGGGACAGACGAAAAACTGTTTTTT
D gene: TRBD1
J gene: TRBJ1-4
clone size: -
V gene: TRBV5-4

CDR3 protein: CSARIAGGSGVHEQFF
CDR3 DNA: TGCAGTGCTAGAATAGCGGGAGGCAGCGGGGTCCATGAGCAGTTCTTC
D gene: TRBD2
J gene: TRBJ2-1
clone size: many
V gene: TRBV20-1

CDR3 protein: CASSLGVEQFF
CDR3 DNA: TGTGCCAGCAGCTTAGGGGTAGAGCAGTTCTTC
D gene: -
J gene: TRBJ2-1
clone size: many
V gene: TRBV7-9

CDR3 protein: CASSPSSGETQYF
CDR3 DNA: TGTGCCAGCAGCCCTTCCAGTGGAGAGACCCAGTACTTC
D gene: -
J gene: TRBJ2-5
clone size: many
V gene: TRBV7-3

CDR3 protein: CASSFFGQGNLQETQYF
CDR3 DNA: TGTGCCAGCAGTTTCTTCGGACAGGGCAATCTACAAGAGACCCAGTACTTC
D gene: TRBD1
J gene: TRBJ2-5
clone size: few
V gene: TRBV28

CDR3 protein: CAISDLRQGEETQYF
CDR3 DNA: TGTGCCATCAGTGATCTAAGACAGGGGGAAGAGACCCAGTACTTC
D gene: TRBD1
J gene: TRBJ2-5
clone size: many
V gene: TRBV10-3

CDR3 protein: CASSLAQGLSTDTQYF
CDR3 DNA: TGCGCCAGCAGCTTGGCTCAGGGACTCTCCACAGATACGCAGTATTTT
D gene: -
J gene: TRBJ2-3
clone size: -
V gene: TRBV5-1

CDR3 protein: CASSLSGRGETQYF
CDR3 DNA: TGTGCCAGCAGTTTAAGCGGCAGGGGAGAGACCCAGTACTTC
D gene: -
J gene: TRBJ2-5
clone size: many
V gene: TRBV27

CDR3 protein: CAINHGDSYEQYF
CDR3 DNA: TGTGCCATCAACCATGGAGACTCCTACGAGCAGTACTTC
D gene: -
J gene: TRBJ2-7
clone size: -
V gene: TRBV10-3

CDR3 protein: CASSEYYRGFSEQYF
CDR3 DNA: TGTGCCAGCAGTGAATACTACAGGGGGTTCAGCGAGCAGTACTTC
D gene: TRBD1
J gene: TRBJ2-7
clone size: many
V gene: TRBV25-1

CDR3 protein: CASSVVSGDTQYF
CDR3 DNA: TGTGCCAGCAGCGTAGTATCGGGGGATACGCAGTATTTT
D gene: -
J gene: TRBJ2-3
clone size: few
V gene: TRBV9

CDR3 protein: CAISTAAGGPETQYF
CDR3 DNA: TGTGCCATCAGCACCGCAGCGGGAGGGCCTGAGACCCAGTACTTC
D gene: TRBD2
J gene: TRBJ2-5
clone size: once
V gene: TRBV10-3

CDR3 protein: CASSQEEGENYNEQFF
CDR3 DNA: TGTGCCAGCAGCCAAGAGGAAGGAGAGAACTACAATGAGCAGTTCTTC
D gene: -
J gene: TRBJ2-1
clone size: many
V gene: TRBV4-2

CDR3 protein: CASSYLQGNEQFF
CDR3 DNA: TGTGCCAGCTCTTATCTCCAGGGCAATGAGCAGTTCTTC
D gene: -
J gene: TRBJ2-1
clone size: few
V gene: TRBV12-3/TRBV12-4

CDR3 protein: CATSDAGTAYGYTF
CDR3 DNA: TGTGCCACCAGTGATGCCGGGACAGCCTATGGCTACACCTTC
D gene: TRBD1
J gene: TRBJ1-2
clone size: -
V gene: TRBV24-1

CDR3 protein: CSVVGGGFGLIDTQYF
CDR3 DNA: TGCAGCGTTGTGGGGGGCGGCTTCGGGCTTATAGATACGCAGTATTTT
D gene: -
J gene: TRBJ2-3
clone size: -
V gene: TRBV29-1